The clone carrying this T cell receptor (beta chain) appeared a few times. CDR1 DFQATT and CDR2 SNEGSKA come from the germline V gene (reference sequence). V shed 0 bases, J shed 3 bases, and the junction held 7 bases outside the gene matches. This CDR3 region has 16 residues. TCR alpha and beta CDR3 regions were amplified from RNA using iRepertoire nested multiplex PCR. Each CDR3 protein is one row after TCRdb ran MiXCR on the multiplex PCR reads. This table has about 130,000 distinct CDR3 sequences, about 25% appearing once. This entry is derived from a study of glioma-infiltrating T cells. The chain employs TRBV20-1 and TRBJ1-4, with TRBD1 identical over 7 bases. Sequencing was carried out using glioma tissue, nonneoplastic brain tissue, or PBMCs (not recorded which). The receptor's source is a human donor with low-grade glioma or glioblastoma, undergoing nonglioma brain surgery, or in good health (not recorded which). DNA for the CDR3: TGCAGTGCTAGAGATGAAGCCGGGACAGCTAATGAAAAACTGTTTTTT. Protein sequence: CSARDEAGTANEKLFF.